The clone carrying this T cell receptor (beta chain) was picked up a small number of times. The target antigen is unknown. Germline assignment: CDR1 MGHRA and CDR2 YSYEKL. The CDR3 loop spans 17 amino acids. The V gene end was trimmed by 4 bases and the J gene end by 5 bases; junction bases not matched to a gene: 12. This sample was taken from a study of blood T cells in healthy people across ages. Study-wide points: A roughly linear fall in TCR beta diversity per million T cells was seen with increasing age.

With a J-beta primer mix and a sample-barcoded 5' primer, a second PCR ran about 7 to 12 cycles. Each of the samples gave a minimum of 2.5 million paired-end reads that contained CDR3. TCRdb recomputed calls from the 5' RACE reads with MiXCR, one row per CDR3 protein. Among 700,000 or so distinct CDR3 sequences listed, about 20% were seen once. The sequenced sample consisted of blood. This sequence was found in a man aged 70-80 years in good health. V gene TRBV4-1 combines with J gene TRBJ1-5; TRBD1 matches 9 bases. CDR3 DNA sequence: TGCGCCAGCAGCCCCCGTACCTTAACAGGGGGCGATCAGCCCCAGCATTTT. It is translated as CASSPRTLTGGDQPQHF.